This TCR beta chain appears in the sequencing data of a study of blood T cell repertoires in COVID-19. Clones were sequenced by immunoSEQ multiplex PCR, and TCRdb holds only the in-frame ones, with some missing. Counted here are around 140,000 clones, around 87% occurring once; the ten biggest clones make up around 11%. This study enrolled people aged roughly 18 to 100 from 24 US geographic areas. Cohort allocation depended upon clinical history that participants reported. The CDR3 length is 15 residues. Germline V gene sequence: CDR1 MGHRA, CDR2 YSYEKL. Trimming cost V 4 bases and J 7 bases; bases outside gene matches: 7.

This rearrangement joins TRBV4-1 to TRBJ2-7, with TRBD2 matching over 13 bases. Sequencing was performed on PBMCs or T cells enriched from blood (not recorded which). The TCR was taken from a man between 60 and 70 years old who had recovered from COVID-19. The CDR3 loop reads CASSLGLAGRGEQYF. CDR3 coding DNA: TGCGCCAGCAGCCTGGGACTAGCGGGACGGGGGGAGCAGTACTTC.